This paragraph covers one T cell receptor beta chain sequence. The sample holds a few counts of this clonotype. What antigen it recognizes has not been identified. It has no much larger one-base neighbor in the sample; base qualities were not kept. Looking up the germline V gene (reference sequence) yields CDR1 DFQATT and CDR2 SNEGSKA. Taken from cysteine to phenylalanine, the CDR3 has 14 residues. The entry retains the CDR3 DNA only, 42 bases that are in frame from base 1. Between the V and J ends, shortened by 4 bases and 16 bases respectively, the junction contains 26 bases. This entry comes from a study of T-cell memory formation after mild COVID-19 (dated by TCRdb to the early 2020s). Background on the whole study: TCR sequence clusters from the two donors were largely donor specific. Longitudinal TCRalpha and TCRbeta repertoire sequencing tracked T-cell clones expanding and contracting after mild COVID-19 in two donors. The cohort comprised two young, previously healthy adult volunteers, one female and one male. The study at large found these results: The study included only two mild cases, and larger cohorts that include severe cases with pre-infection samples were judged to be necessary. Clones contracting from day 15 to 85 had balanced CD4/CD8 phenotypes, while a second wave expanding from day 15 to 37 was biased towards CD4+. Some responding clones were detected in pre-infection memory, suggesting pre-existing cross-reactive memory T cells joined the SARS-CoV-2 response. Contracting CD4+ clones turned up mainly in the CM and EM memory subsets, whereas EMRA was where CD8+ clones were enriched. SARS-CoV-2 specificity was not confirmed for the second-wave clones peaking on day 37.

TCRdb shows the sequencer as Illumina NovaSeq 6000. TCRalpha and TCRbeta cDNA libraries were built by 5'RACE with constant-segment primers, adding sample barcodes and unique molecular identifiers. RNA was extracted from every sample with Trizol reagent. Library amplification was performed in two PCR steps, and a second sample barcode and Illumina TruSeq adapters were introduced in the second step. Libraries were sequenced on an Illumina NovaSeq with 2 x 150 bp paired-end reads. Under the source paper's analysis protocol: The reads were demultiplexed and collapsed into UMI-guided consensus sequences using migec v1.2.7. Using mixcr v2.1.11, UMI consensuses were aligned to TRA and TRB V and J templates and then assembled into clonotypes. Expanded or contracted clonotypes were those called significant by both edgeR and NoisET, with noise models trained on biological replicates. For edgeR calls, a false discovery rate-adjusted p below 0.01 and a log2 fold-change threshold of 1 were applied. As an exploratory analysis of dynamics, PCA with hierarchical clustering was applied to max-normalized trajectories of the 1000 most abundant clonotypes. Separately sequenced CD4+ and CD8+ repertoires were used to assign a CD4 or CD8 phenotype to each responding clone. The public reads were quality trimmed at Q25 with fastp and then assembled into clones with MiXCR by TCRdb, keeping productive beta chains. Rows with one shared CDR3 protein collapse into an entry with the most common genes and DNA. Clone size and V and J calls follow TCRdb, not the original study. Recorded for this sample are approximately 290,000 distinct CDR3 sequences; approximately 7.6% of them occurred a single time. Approximately 22% of the sample lies in the top ten.

Ficoll-Paque density gradient centrifugation was used to isolate PBMCs. The sequenced sample was PBMCs or a T cell subset sorted from them (not recorded which). The rearranged chain carries TRBV20-1 and TRBJ1-5; too little of a D gene remains to name it. This TCR came from a man aged 18 to 30 who had mild COVID-19 (a few samples of this study predate the infection). The sample titles of this study are shuffled in the database, so cell type and time point are left out; the donor was told from shared clones. Here is the DNA: TGCAGTGCTACCGCTAGAGGATTACTAGCGACAACCCATTTT. It codes for CSATARGLLATTHF.